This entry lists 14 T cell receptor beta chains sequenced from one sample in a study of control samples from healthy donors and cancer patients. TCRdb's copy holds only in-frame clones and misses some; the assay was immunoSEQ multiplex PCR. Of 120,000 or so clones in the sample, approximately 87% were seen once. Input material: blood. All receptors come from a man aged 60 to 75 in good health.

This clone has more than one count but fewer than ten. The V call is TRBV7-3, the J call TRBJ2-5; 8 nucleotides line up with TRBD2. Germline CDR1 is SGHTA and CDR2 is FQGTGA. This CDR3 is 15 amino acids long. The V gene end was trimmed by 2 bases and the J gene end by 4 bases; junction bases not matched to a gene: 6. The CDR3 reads CASSLQLSGAETQYF. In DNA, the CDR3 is TGTGCCAGCAGCTTACAGCTTAGCGGGGCAGAGACCCAGTACTTC.

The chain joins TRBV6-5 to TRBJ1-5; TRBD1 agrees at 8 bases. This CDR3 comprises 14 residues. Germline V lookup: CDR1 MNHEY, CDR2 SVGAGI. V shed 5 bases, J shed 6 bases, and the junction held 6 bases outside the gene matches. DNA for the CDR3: TGTGCCAGCAGTCCCTCAACAGGGGGTCAGCCCCAGCATTTT. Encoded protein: CASSPSTGGQPQHF.

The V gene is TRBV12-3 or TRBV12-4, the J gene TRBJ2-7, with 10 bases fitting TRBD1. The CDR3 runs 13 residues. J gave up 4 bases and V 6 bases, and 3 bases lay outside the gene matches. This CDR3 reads CASRPGQGYEQYF. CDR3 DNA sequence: TGTGCCAGCAGACCGGGACAGGGGTACGAGCAGTACTTC.

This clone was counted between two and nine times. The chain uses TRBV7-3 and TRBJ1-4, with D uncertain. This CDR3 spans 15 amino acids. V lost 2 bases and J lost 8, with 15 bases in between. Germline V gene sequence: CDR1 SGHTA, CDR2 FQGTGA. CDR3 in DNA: TGTGCCAGCAGCTTATCAGGTCTAGAAGGGGAAAAACTGTTTTTT. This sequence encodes CASSLSGLEGEKLFF.

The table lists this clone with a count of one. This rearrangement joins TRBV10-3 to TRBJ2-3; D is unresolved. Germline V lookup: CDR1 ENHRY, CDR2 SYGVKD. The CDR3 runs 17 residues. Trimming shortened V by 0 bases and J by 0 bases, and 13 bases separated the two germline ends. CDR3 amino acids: CAISESIKTSSTDTQYF. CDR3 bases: TGTGCCATCAGTGAGTCTATTAAGACGTCTAGCACAGATACGCAGTATTTT.

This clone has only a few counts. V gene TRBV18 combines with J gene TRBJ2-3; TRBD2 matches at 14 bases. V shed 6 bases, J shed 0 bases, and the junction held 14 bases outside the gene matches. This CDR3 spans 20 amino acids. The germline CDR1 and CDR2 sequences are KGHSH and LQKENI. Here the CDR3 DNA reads TGTGCCAGCTCCCAATTCCAGGGACTAGCGGGGGACTCTAGCACAGATACGCAGTATTTT. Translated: CASSQFQGLAGDSSTDTQYF.

The CDR3 nucleotides read TGTGCCAGCAGCCCGGGGGCAGGCTACAATGAGCAGTTCTTC. This codes for CASSPGAGYNEQFF. V usage is TRBV7-3 and J usage is TRBJ2-1; D may correspond to TRBD1 or TRBD2 (6 bases each). Germline V gene lookup returns CDR1 SGHTA and CDR2 FQGTGA. The CDR3 is 14 residues long. V shed 5 bases and J shed 3 bases, with 11 bases lying between them.

This CDR3 reads CASQPSGQDLEGYTF. DNA of the CDR3: TGTGCCAGCCAACCCTCAGGACAGGACCTCGAGGGCTACACCTTC. The genes are TRBV7-9 and TRBJ1-2; 7 bases are shared with TRBD1. V lost 8 bases to trimming and J lost 8 bases; unmatched junction nucleotides: 17. The V gene's germline CDR1 is SEHNR and CDR2 FQNEAQ (reference sequence). The CDR3 length is 15 residues.

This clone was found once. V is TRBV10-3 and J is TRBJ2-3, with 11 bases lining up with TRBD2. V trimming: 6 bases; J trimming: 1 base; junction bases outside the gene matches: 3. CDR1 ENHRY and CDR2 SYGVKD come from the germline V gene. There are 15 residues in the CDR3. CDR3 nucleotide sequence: TGTGCCATCAGCTCGGGACTAGCGGGCACAGATACGCAGTATTTT. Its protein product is CAISSGLAGTDTQYF.

CDR3 sequence reads: CASSQESGGGRASTDTQYF. DNA of the CDR3: TGTGCCAGCAGCCAAGAGTCTGGCGGGGGCCGTGCTAGCACAGATACGCAGTATTTT. The rearrangement uses TRBV4-2 and TRBJ2-3; the D gene is possibly TRBD2 (7 bases). The CDR3 is made up of 19 amino acids. V was trimmed by 0 bases and J by 0 bases, leaving 19 bases between them. Germline CDR1 reads LGHNA; CDR2 reads YNFKEQ.

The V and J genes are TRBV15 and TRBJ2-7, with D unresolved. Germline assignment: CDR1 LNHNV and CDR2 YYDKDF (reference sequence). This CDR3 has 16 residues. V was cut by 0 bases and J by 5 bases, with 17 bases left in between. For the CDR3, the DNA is TGTGCCACCAGCAGAGAAAGGACCCGCGGTTTGGACGAGCAGTACTTC. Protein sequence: CATSRERTRGLDEQYF. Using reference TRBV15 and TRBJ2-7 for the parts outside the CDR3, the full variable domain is DAMVIQNPRYQVTQFGKPVTLSCSQTLNHNVMYWYQQKSSQAPKLLFHYYDKDFNNEADTPDNFQSRRPNTSFCFLDIRSPGLGDTAMYLCATSRERTRGLDEQYFGPGTRLTVT.

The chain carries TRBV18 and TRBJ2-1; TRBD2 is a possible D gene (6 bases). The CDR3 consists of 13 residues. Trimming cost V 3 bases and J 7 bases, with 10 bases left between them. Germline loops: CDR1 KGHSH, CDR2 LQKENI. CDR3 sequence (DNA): TGTGCCAGCTCACCGCGGCTAGCGAATGAGCAGTTCTTC. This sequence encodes CASSPRLANEQFF.

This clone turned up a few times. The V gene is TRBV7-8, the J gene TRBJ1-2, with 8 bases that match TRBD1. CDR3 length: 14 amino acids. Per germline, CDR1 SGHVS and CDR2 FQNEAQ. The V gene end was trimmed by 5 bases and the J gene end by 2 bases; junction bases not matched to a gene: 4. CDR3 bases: TGTGCCAGCAGCGTCGGACAGGGCAACTATGGCTACACCTTC. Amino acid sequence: CASSVGQGNYGYTF.

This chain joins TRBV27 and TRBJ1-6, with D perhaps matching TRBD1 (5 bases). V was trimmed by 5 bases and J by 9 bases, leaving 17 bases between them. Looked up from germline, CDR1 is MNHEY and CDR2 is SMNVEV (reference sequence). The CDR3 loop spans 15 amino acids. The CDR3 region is CASSRRDLPSSPLHF. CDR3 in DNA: TGTGCCAGCAGTCGCCGGGACCTGCCAAGTTCACCCCTCCACTTT.